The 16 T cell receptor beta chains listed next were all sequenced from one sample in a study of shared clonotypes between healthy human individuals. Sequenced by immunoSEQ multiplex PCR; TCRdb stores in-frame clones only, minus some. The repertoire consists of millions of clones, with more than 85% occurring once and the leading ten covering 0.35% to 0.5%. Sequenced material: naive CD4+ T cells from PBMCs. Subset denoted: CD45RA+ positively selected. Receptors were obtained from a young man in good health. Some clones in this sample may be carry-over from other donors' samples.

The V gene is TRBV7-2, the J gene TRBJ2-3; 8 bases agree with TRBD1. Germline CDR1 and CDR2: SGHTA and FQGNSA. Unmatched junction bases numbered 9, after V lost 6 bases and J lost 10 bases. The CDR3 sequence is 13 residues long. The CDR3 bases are TGTGCCAGCAGAATTCAACCGGGACAGGCGCAGTATTTT. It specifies CASRIQPGQAQYF.

The CDR3 sequence is CASSYSYSGNTEAFF. The CDR3 nucleotides are TGTGCCAGCAGTTACTCGTATTCCGGGAACACTGAAGCTTTCTTT. The chain carries TRBV6-6 and TRBJ1-1; unclear D gene. V was clipped by 0 bases and J by 1 base, with 9 bases between them. The CDR3 runs to 15 residues. Germline V CDR1 and CDR2: MNHNY, SVGAGI (reference sequence).

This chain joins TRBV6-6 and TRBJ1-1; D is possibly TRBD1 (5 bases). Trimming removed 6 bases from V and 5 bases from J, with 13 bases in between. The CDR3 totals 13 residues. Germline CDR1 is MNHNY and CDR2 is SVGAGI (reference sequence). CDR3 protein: CASSLGVGTEAFF. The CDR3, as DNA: TGTGCCAGCAGCCTAGGGGTAGGAACTGAAGCTTTCTTT.

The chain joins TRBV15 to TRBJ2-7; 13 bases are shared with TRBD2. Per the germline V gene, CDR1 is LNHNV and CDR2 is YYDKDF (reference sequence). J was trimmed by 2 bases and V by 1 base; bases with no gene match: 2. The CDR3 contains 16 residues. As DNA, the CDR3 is TGTGCCACCAGCAGAGGGGGGACTAGCGGGACCTACGAGCAGTACTTC. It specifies CATSRGGTSGTYEQYF. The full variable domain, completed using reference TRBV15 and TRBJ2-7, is DAMVIQNPRYQVTQFGKPVTLSCSQTLNHNVMYWYQQKSSQAPKLLFHYYDKDFNNEADTPDNFQSRRPNTSFCFLDIRSPGLGDTAMYLCATSRGGTSGTYEQYFGPGTRLTVT.

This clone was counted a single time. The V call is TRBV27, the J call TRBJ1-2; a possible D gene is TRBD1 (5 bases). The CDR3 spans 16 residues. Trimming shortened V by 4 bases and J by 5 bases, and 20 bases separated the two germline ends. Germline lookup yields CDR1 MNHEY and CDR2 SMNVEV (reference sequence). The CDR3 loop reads CASSSPGGGREYGYTF. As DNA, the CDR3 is TGTGCCAGCAGTTCCCCTGGAGGTGGCAGGGAGTATGGCTACACCTTC.

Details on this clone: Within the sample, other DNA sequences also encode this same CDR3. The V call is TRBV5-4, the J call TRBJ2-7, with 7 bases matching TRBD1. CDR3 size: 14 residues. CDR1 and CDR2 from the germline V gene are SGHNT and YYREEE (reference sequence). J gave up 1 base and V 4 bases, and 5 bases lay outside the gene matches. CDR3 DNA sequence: TGTGCCAGCAGCCCCGGGACAGCTTCCTACGAGCAGTACTTC. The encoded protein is CASSPGTASYEQYF.

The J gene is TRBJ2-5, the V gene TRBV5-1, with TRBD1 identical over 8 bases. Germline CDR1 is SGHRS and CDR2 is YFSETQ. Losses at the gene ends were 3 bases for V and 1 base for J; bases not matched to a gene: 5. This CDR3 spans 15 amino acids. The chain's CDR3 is CASSSNQGAQETQYF. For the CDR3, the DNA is TGCGCCAGCAGCTCTAACCAGGGGGCCCAAGAGACCCAGTACTTC.

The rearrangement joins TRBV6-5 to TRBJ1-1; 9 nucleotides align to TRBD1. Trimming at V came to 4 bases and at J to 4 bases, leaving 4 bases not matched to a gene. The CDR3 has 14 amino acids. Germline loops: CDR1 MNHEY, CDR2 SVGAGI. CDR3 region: CASSLQGALTEAFF. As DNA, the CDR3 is TGTGCCAGCAGTTTACAGGGGGCCCTCACTGAAGCTTTCTTT.

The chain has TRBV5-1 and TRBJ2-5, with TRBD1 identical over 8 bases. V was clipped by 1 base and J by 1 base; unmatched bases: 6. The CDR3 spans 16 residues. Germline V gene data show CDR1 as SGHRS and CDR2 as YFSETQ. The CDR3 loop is CASSLIPDRAQETQYF. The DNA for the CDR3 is TGCGCCAGCAGCTTGATTCCGGACAGGGCCCAAGAGACCCAGTACTTC.

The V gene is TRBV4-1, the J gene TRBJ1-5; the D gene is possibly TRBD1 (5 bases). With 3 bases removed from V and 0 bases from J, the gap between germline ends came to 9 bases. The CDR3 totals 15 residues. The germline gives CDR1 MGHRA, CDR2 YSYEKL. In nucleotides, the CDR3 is TGCGCCAGCAGCCATTTCAGGGTTAGCAATCAGCCCCAGCATTTT. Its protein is CASSHFRVSNQPQHF.

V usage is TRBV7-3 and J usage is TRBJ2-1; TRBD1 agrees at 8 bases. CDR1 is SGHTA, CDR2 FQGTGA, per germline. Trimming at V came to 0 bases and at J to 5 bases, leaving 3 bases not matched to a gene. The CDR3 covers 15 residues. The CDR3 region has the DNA TGTGCCAGCAGCTTAACCGGGACAGGCCACAATGAGCAGTTCTTC. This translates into CASSLTGTGHNEQFF.

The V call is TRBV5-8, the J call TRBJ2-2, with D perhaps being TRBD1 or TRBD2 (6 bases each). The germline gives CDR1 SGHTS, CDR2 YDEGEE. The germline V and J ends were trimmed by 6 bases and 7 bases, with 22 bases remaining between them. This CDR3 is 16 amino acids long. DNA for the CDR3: TGTGCCAGCACCCGGAGTTGGGGGGCTCTCGGCGGGGAGCTGTTTTTT. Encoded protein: CASTRSWGALGGELFF.

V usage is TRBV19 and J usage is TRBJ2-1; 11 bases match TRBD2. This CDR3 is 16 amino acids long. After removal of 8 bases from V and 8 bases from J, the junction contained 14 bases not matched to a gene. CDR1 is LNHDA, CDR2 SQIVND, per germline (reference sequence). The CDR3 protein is CASGRFSTSGRYEQFF. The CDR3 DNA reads TGTGCCAGTGGACGATTTAGTACTAGCGGGAGATATGAGCAGTTCTTC.

The CDR3 spells CASSATSGRYNNEQFF. DNA for the CDR3: TGTGCCAGCAGTGCTACTAGCGGGAGGTACAACAATGAGCAGTTCTTC. The chain employs TRBV6-1 and TRBJ2-1, with 12 bases fitting TRBD2. The CDR3 contains 16 residues. V shed 4 bases, J shed 5 bases, and the junction held 6 bases outside the gene matches. Looked up from germline, CDR1 is MNHNS and CDR2 is SASEGT.

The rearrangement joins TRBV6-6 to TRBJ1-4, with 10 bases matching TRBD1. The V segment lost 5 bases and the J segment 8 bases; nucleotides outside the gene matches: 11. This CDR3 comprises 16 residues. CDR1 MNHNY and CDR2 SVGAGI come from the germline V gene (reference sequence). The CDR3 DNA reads TGTGCCAGCAGTGCCGGAAGGACAGGGGGGTTGGAAAAACTGTTTTTT. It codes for CASSAGRTGGLEKLFF.

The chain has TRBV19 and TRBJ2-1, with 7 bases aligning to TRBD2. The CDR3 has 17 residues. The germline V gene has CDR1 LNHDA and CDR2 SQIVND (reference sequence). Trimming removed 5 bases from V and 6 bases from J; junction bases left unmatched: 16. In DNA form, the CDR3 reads TGTGCCAGTAGTCCGGAGATCCTGGCGGGAGCCTTCAATGAGCAGTTCTTC. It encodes CASSPEILAGAFNEQFF.